The 8 T cell receptor beta chains listed next were all sequenced from one sample in a study of blood T cell repertoires in COVID-19 (TCRdb year 2020). To prepare the library, the immunoSEQ multiplex PCR assay was applied. TCRdb stores this immuneACCESS table with in-frame sequences only. Part of the clones is absent; in the studies checked, under half of the shortfall reflects unresolved V genes, and no reason is known for the rest. For this sample the table gives 150,000 to 200,000 clones, of which roughly 84% were detected only once. Jointly, the top ten make up over 0.95% of the sample. Sequenced: PBMCs or T cells enriched from blood (not recorded which). Every receptor here comes from a human donor with acute COVID-19. The donor label of this sample is uncertain.

The chain uses TRBV7-9 and TRBJ1-1, with 8 positions matching TRBD1. Trimming cost V 5 bases and J 8 bases; bases outside gene matches: 10. Germline assignment: CDR1 SEHNR and CDR2 FQNEAQ (reference sequence). The length of the CDR3 is 14 residues. The DNA for the CDR3 is TGTGCCAGCAGCCCCTCAGGGGGCGCGGGGGAAGCTTTCTTT. This codes for CASSPSGGAGEAFF. Full variable domain (missing parts from reference TRBV7-9 and TRBJ1-1): DTGVSQNPRHKITKRGQNVTFRCDPISEHNRLYWYRQTLGQGPEFLTYFQNEAQLEKSRLLSDRFSAERPKGSFSTLEIQRTEQGDSAMYLCASSPSGGAGEAFFGQGTRLTVV.

The V call is TRBV10-3, the J call TRBJ2-7; D is possibly TRBD2 (7 bases). The CDR3 has 14 amino acids. Germline CDR1 reads ENHRY; CDR2 reads SYGVKD. Trimming removed 11 bases from V and 1 base from J, with 18 bases in between. As DNA, the CDR3 is TGTGCCGCCTCGGGGGGCTTTCAATCCTACGAGCAGTACTTC. Its protein product is CAASGGFQSYEQYF.

The gene calls are TRBV27 and TRBJ1-4, with TRBD1 identical over 11 bases. The length of the CDR3 is 15 residues. V gave up 0 bases and J gave up 7 bases; unmatched junction bases: 1. Germline CDR1 MNHEY, CDR2 SMNVEV (reference sequence). The CDR3 DNA reads as TGTGCCAGCAGTTTATCCGGGACAGGGGGTGAAAAACTGTTTTTT. As protein: CASSLSGTGGEKLFF.

The chain uses TRBV19 and TRBJ2-1; D might be TRBD2 (6 bases). Germline values: CDR1 LNHDA, CDR2 SQIVND (reference sequence). Trimming cost V 3 bases and J 5 bases, with 8 bases left between them. The length of the CDR3 is 13 residues. Here the CDR3 DNA reads TGTGCCAGTAGTATGGGACTGAACAATGAGCAGTTCTTC. Its protein product is CASSMGLNNEQFF.

This chain uses TRBV7-9 with TRBJ1-2; 8 bases align to TRBD1. The CDR3 runs to 15 residues. The trim removed 5 bases at V and 5 bases at J, leaving 10 bases unmatched. CDR1 and CDR2 from the germline V gene are SEHNR and FQNEAQ (reference sequence). CDR3 amino acids: CASSPIGQGAYGYTF. The CDR3 coding sequence is TGTGCCAGCAGCCCCATAGGGCAGGGGGCGTATGGCTACACCTTC.

This clone was seen only once. This rearrangement joins TRBV5-6 to TRBJ2-7; 10 nucleotides agree with TRBD1. V trimming: 0 bases; J trimming: 3 bases; junction bases outside the gene matches: 9. The germline CDR1 and CDR2 sequences are SGHDT and YYEEEE. This CDR3 is built from 17 residues. The CDR3 protein is CASSLALDRGPGYEQYF. The DNA of the CDR3 is TGTGCCAGCAGCTTGGCCCTCGACAGGGGGCCAGGCTACGAGCAGTACTTC.

This sequence joins TRBV10-1 and TRBJ1-5; possible D gene TRBD1, 6 bases. The CDR3 covers 17 residues. Germline V CDR1 and CDR2: WNHNN, SYGVQD (reference sequence). Trimming stripped 6 bases from V and 4 bases from J, with 22 bases between. The CDR3 nucleotides read TGCGCCAGCAGGGGTAGCCCCACCGACAGGTTAAATCAGCCCCAGCATTTT. This encodes CASRGSPTDRLNQPQHF.

This sequence joins TRBV29-1 and TRBJ1-2; D gene unclear. Trimming took off 6 bases at V and 1 base at J, with 21 bases between the two ends. The germline V gene encodes CDR1 SQVTM and CDR2 ANQGSEA. CDR3 size: 16 residues. The CDR3 region is CSVLRDNRDNNYGYTF. The CDR3 DNA sequence: TGCAGCGTCCTACGAGATAACAGAGATAATAACTATGGCTACACCTTC.